This entry describes one T cell receptor (beta chain). Its antigen remains unknown. The source of the sample is a study of blood T cells in healthy people across ages. Drawn from each donor were 9 to 10 milliliters of peripheral blood. Germline CDR1 and CDR2: SGHTA and FQGNSA. Trimming at V came to 4 bases and at J to 8 bases, leaving 6 bases not matched to a gene. The CDR3 runs to 14 residues. Findings and limits, study-wide: In long-lived donors, naive CD4+ cell counts and diversity exceeded those of aged donors. Conclusively comparing naive with antigen-experienced cells was impossible with unsorted PBMCs.

PCR was performed a second time for about 7 to 12 cycles using a sample-barcoded 5' primer and a J-beta primer mix. From the 5' RACE reads, TCRdb called clonotypes with MiXCR, one entry per CDR3 protein. This table has hundreds of thousands of distinct CDR3 sequences, around 54% appearing once. Material: blood. The TCR sequence derives from a man in his fifties or sixties in good health. The chain joins TRBV7-2 to TRBJ2-1, with 9 bases that match TRBD2. The CDR3 region is CASSWRTSVDEQFF. The CDR3 DNA sequence: TGTGCCAGCAGCTGGCGGACTAGCGTTGATGAGCAGTTCTTC.